In its sample, the clone carrying this T cell receptor (beta chain) was seen a few times. Its antigen is unknown. Per sample, at least 6 micrograms of total RNA were extracted. This entry is derived from a study of blood T cells in healthy people across ages. Study observations and caveats: Diversity estimated from one million T cells was considered an underestimate.

With a J-beta primer mix and a sample-barcoded 5' primer, a second PCR ran about 7 to 12 cycles. TCRdb re-analysed the 5' RACE reads in MiXCR, keeping a single row per CDR3 protein. The table lists roughly 1,500,000 distinct CDR3 sequences, approximately 40% of them singletons, with approximately 7.9% in the top ten. This TCR derives from a woman aged 18-35 years in good health. Sequencing was carried out using blood.

For the CDR3, the DNA is TGTGCCAGCAGTTTGGGACGGGAGGGCAATCAGCCCCAGCATTTT. Translating it yields CASSLGREGNQPQHF. The chain carries TRBV27 and TRBJ1-5, with a weak D call TRBD1 (5 bases). The ends were cut back, 3 bases at V and 2 bases at J, with 11 bases in the middle. The CDR3 covers 15 residues. From germline, CDR1 is MNHEY and CDR2 SMNVEV (reference sequence).